Included here is one T cell receptor (beta chain) sequence, with context. Participants were aged 18 to 89 years, lived in 25 or so US areas, and enrolled virtually. The study counted Cohort 3 donors as recovered given two negative PCRs, clearance, or symptom resolution. The CDR3 consists of 18 residues. Germline V gene data show CDR1 as KGHDR and CDR2 as SFDVKD. Trimming removed 3 bases at V and 0 bases at J, with 17 bases between. The entry originates in a study of blood T cell repertoires in COVID-19. Study background: COVID-19 samples collected from the United States, Italy and Spain covered acute and convalescent phases. Sources were T cells, B-cell-depleted T cells, or PBMCs; the material itself was cDNA or gDNA.

TCRdb's table, derived via immunoSEQ multiplex PCR, lists solely in-frame clones and lacks some. Of about 180,000 clones detected, around 86% appear once; the ten largest clones hold roughly 8.7%. The clonotype was recovered from a woman aged 30 to 39 who had recovered from COVID-19. Sequenced: PBMCs or T cells enriched from blood (not recorded which). J is TRBJ1-3 and V is TRBV24-1; D unresolved. This chain's CDR3 is CATSDNWGGRHSGNTIYF. The DNA of the CDR3 is TGTGCCACCAGTGATAACTGGGGAGGGAGGCACTCTGGAAACACCATATATTTT.